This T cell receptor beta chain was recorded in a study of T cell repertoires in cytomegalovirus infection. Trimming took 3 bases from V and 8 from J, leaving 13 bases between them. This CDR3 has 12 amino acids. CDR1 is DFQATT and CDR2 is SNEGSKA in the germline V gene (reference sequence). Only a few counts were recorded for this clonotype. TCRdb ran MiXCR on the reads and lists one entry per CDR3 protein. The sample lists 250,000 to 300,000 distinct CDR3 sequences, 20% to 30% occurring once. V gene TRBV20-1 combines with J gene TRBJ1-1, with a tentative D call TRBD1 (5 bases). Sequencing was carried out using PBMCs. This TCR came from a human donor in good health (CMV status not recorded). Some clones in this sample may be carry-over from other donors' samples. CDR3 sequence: CSARGRGEEAFF. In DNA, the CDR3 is TGCAGTGCTAGGGGTCGGGGGGAAGAAGCTTTCTTT.